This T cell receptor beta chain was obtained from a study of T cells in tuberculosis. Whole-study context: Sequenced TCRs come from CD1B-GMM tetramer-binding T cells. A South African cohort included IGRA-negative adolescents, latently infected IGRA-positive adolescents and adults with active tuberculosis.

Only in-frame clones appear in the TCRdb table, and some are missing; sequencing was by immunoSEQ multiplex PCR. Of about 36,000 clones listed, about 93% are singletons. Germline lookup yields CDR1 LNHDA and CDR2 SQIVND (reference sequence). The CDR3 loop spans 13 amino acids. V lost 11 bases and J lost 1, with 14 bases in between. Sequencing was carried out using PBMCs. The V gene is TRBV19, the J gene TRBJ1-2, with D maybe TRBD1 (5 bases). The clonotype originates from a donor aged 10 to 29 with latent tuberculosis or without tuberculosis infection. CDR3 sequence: CASSSRVNYGYTF. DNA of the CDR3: TGTGCCTCTTCGTCCAGGGTTAACTATGGCTACACCTTC.